A single sample is the source of the 32 T cell receptor beta chains below, sequenced in a study of T-cell reconstitution after alpha-beta-depleted transplantation in children. For TCRbeta, the library was prepared with unique molecular identifiers. TCRdb passed the PCR reads through MiXCR, listing each CDR3 protein once. The sample lists a few hundred thousand distinct CDR3 sequences, roughly 11% occurring once. The sequencing here drew on PBMCs, taken before TCRalphabeta/CD19-depleted stem cell transplant. These TCRs come from a child in the first two years of life with acute myeloid leukemia, due to receive a stem cell transplant.

This clonotype has a count of ten or more. The chain is built from TRBV12-3 or TRBV12-4 and TRBJ2-3, with a tentative D call TRBD2 (7 bases). V shed 6 bases and J shed 1 base, with 14 bases lying between them. The CDR3 is made up of 15 amino acids. The CDR3 DNA follows: TGTGCCAGCAGCTCAGGGGAGGGAGGCACAGATACGCAGTATTTT. Its translation is CASSSGEGGTDTQYF.

The CDR3 reads CSVRTGMNTEAFF. The CDR3 region has the DNA TGCAGCGTTCGGACAGGGATGAACACTGAAGCTTTCTTT. The rearrangement links TRBV29-1 to TRBJ1-1; 8 positions match TRBD1. The CDR3 extends over 13 amino acids. CDR1 SQVTM and CDR2 ANQGSEA come from the germline V gene. V lost 5 bases to trimming and J lost 0 bases; unmatched junction nucleotides: 2. Based on the CDR3 plus reference TRBV29-1 and TRBJ1-1, the full variable domain is SAVISQKPSRDICQRGTSLTIQCQVDSQVTMMFWYRQQPGQSLTLIATANQGSEATYESGFVIDKFPISRPNLTFSTLTVSNMSPEDSSIYLCSVRTGMNTEAFFGQGTRLTVV.

V is TRBV11-2 and J is TRBJ2-3; TRBD2 might be the D (6 bases). Germline assignment: CDR1 SGHAT and CDR2 FQNNGV. Trimming took off 2 bases at V and 0 bases at J, with 15 bases between the two ends. The CDR3 is 17 amino acids. This CDR3 is CASSLRIGGASTDTQYF. CDR3 DNA sequence: TGTGCCAGCAGCTTACGGATCGGCGGGGCTAGCACAGATACGCAGTATTTT.

The V and J genes are TRBV10-1 and TRBJ1-1; unclear D gene. V lost 2 bases and J lost 1, with 8 bases in between. CDR3 length: 14 residues. The V gene's germline CDR1 is WNHNN and CDR2 SYGVQD (reference sequence). The CDR3, as DNA: TGCGCCAGCAGTGAGAATCAGGAGAACACTGAAGCTTTCTTT. Amino acid sequence: CASSENQENTEAFF.

The sample holds many counts of this clonotype. This chain links TRBV5-1 with TRBJ2-1; TRBD2 aligns across 8 bases. Germline lookup yields CDR1 SGHRS and CDR2 YFSETQ. V was clipped by 4 bases and J by 0 bases; unmatched bases: 3. This CDR3 spans 15 amino acids. The DNA of the CDR3 is TGCGCCAGCAGCCCGCGGGGGGACTCCTACAATGAGCAGTTCTTC. It codes for CASSPRGDSYNEQFF.

Ten or more counts support this clonotype. V is TRBV25-1 and J is TRBJ1-2, with a tentative D call TRBD1 (5 bases). Trimming took off 0 bases at V and 5 bases at J, with 19 bases between the two ends. The CDR3 runs to 17 residues. Germline CDR1 and CDR2: MGHDK and SYGVNS. CDR3 sequence reads: CASSEYQDLTGAYGYTF. The CDR3 DNA sequence: TGTGCCAGCAGTGAATACCAGGACCTAACAGGAGCTTATGGCTACACCTTC.

This clonotype has ten or more counts. V is TRBV5-8 and J is TRBJ1-4; D is unresolved. The V end was cut by 3 bases, the J end by 8 bases, with 11 bases between. Germline lookup yields CDR1 SGHTS and CDR2 YDEGEE. The CDR3 spans 13 residues. CDR3 coding DNA: TGTGCCAGCAGCTCGGGGAATCTGGAAAAACTGTTTTTT. It codes for CASSSGNLEKLFF.

About this clonotype itself: Germline is not matched at one junction end, which may reflect a read error. This rearrangement joins TRBV6-5 to TRBJ2-2; D is possibly TRBD2 (6 bases). The germline V gene has CDR1 MNHEY and CDR2 SVGAGI. The CDR3 contains 17 residues. The CDR3 region is CTSSYSSGSTNTGELFF. CDR3 sequence (DNA): TGTACCAGCAGTTACTCATCCGGGAGTACGAACACCGGGGAGCTGTTTTTT.

This clonotype was seen many times. The J gene is TRBJ2-6, the V gene TRBV28; TRBD1 is a possible D gene (5 bases). Trimming stripped 6 bases from V and 2 bases from J, with 11 bases between. Germline-derived CDR1 and CDR2 are MDHEN and SYDVKM. This CDR3 has 15 residues. DNA for the CDR3: TGTGCCAGCAGCCCCGTAGGGGCTGGGGCCAACGTCCTGACTTTC. It yields the protein CASSPVGAGANVLTF.

This clonotype occurred many times. The J gene is TRBJ1-1, the V gene TRBV20-1; 8 nucleotides agree with TRBD1. The CDR3 is 13 residues long. The trim removed 1 base at V and 10 bases at J, leaving 8 bases unmatched. Germline CDR1 and CDR2: DFQATT and SNEGSKA (reference sequence). The CDR3 sequence: CSARGGQGRGAFF. The CDR3 nucleotides read TGCAGTGCTAGAGGTGGACAGGGAAGAGGAGCTTTCTTT.

J is TRBJ2-3 and V is TRBV29-1; 9 positions agree with TRBD2. The CDR3 loop spans 13 amino acids. CDR1 SQVTM and CDR2 ANQGSEA come from the germline V gene. V shed 3 bases, J shed 4 bases, and the junction held 2 bases outside the gene matches. The CDR3 region has the DNA TGCAGCGTTGAGACTAGCGGCGCAGATACGCAGTATTTT. This codes for CSVETSGADTQYF.

This clonotype was seen at least ten times. The rearrangement links TRBV11-2 to TRBJ2-2, with 9 bases matching TRBD1. Germline assignment: CDR1 SGHAT and CDR2 FQNNGV. The junction had 2 bases not matched to a gene; V was cut back by 3 bases and J by 3 bases. This CDR3 comprises 15 residues. The CDR3 spells CASSFGTGYTGELFF. CDR3 DNA sequence: TGTGCCAGCAGCTTTGGGACAGGGTACACCGGGGAGCTGTTTTTT.

This clonotype was detected ten times or more. CDR3 region: CASSKTGPYEQFF. The CDR3 DNA reads as TGTGCCAGCTCCAAGACAGGGCCATATGAGCAGTTCTTC. The chain uses TRBV14 and TRBJ2-1, with 7 bases identical to TRBD1. V dropped 8 bases and J dropped 8; count of bases not matched to a gene: 9. CDR3 size: 13 residues. Germline values: CDR1 SGHDN, CDR2 FVKESK. Full variable domain (remainder filled in from reference TRBV14 and TRBJ2-1): EAGVTQFPSHSVIEKGQTVTLRCDPISGHDNLYWYRRVMGKEIKFLLHFVKESKQDESGMPNNRFLAERTGGTYSTLKVQPAELEDSGVYFCASSKTGPYEQFFGPGTRLTVL.

This clonotype has more than one count but fewer than ten. V and J are TRBV29-1 and TRBJ1-1; TRBD1 might be the D (6 bases). The V and J ends lost 3 bases and 6 bases respectively, with 20 bases between them. This CDR3 region has 15 residues. CDR1 is SQVTM and CDR2 is ANQGSEA in the germline V gene. The CDR3 reads CSVDGQSEAAPEAFF. CDR3 nucleotides: TGCAGCGTTGATGGACAGTCCGAGGCTGCCCCTGAAGCTTTCTTT.

The chain carries TRBV5-5 and TRBJ1-2; perhaps TRBD1 as D (5 bases). Germline V gives CDR1 SGHKS, CDR2 YYEKEE (reference sequence). V lost 9 bases, J lost 4 bases, and 16 bases lay in between. This CDR3 has 13 amino acids. Here the CDR3 DNA reads TGTGCCATGGGCCCTGGGGGTACCTATGGCTACACCTTC. Amino acids: CAMGPGGTYGYTF.

This clonotype was observed many times. The chain combines TRBV15 with TRBJ2-1, with 15 nucleotides matching TRBD2. In germline, CDR1 is LNHNV, CDR2 YYDKDF (reference sequence). CDR3 length: 18 amino acids. V shed 2 bases and J 3 bases; nucleotides not matched to a gene: 5. The CDR3 DNA sequence: TGTGCCACCAGCAGACTTGGACTAGCGGGAGGGGTCTACAATGAGCAGTTCTTC. Its translation is CATSRLGLAGGVYNEQFF.

The table lists this clonotype with many counts. The CDR3 spells CSARDSGSRNIQYF. Here the CDR3 DNA reads TGCAGTGCTAGAGATAGCGGGAGCCGAAACATTCAGTACTTC. The chain employs TRBV20-1 and TRBJ2-4; 9 bases line up with TRBD2. The ends lost 0 bases at V and 6 bases at J; junction bases unmatched: 3. The CDR3 runs 14 residues. Germline V gives CDR1 DFQATT, CDR2 SNEGSKA (reference sequence).

A note on this clonotype: A much larger clone differs by one base, so this may be a read error. The gene calls are TRBV5-6 and TRBJ1-2; the match to TRBD1 covers 7 bases. Germline lookup yields CDR1 SGHDT and CDR2 YYEEEE. The CDR3 is 16 amino acids. The CDR3 loop is CASSLAGTEANYGDTF. The CDR3 bases are TGTGCCAGCAGCTTGGCCGGGACAGAAGCTAACTATGGCGACACCTTC.

The table lists this clonotype with many counts. The V gene is TRBV20-1, the J gene TRBJ1-6; D gene unclear. Germline CDR1 reads DFQATT; CDR2 reads SNEGSKA (reference sequence). The CDR3 consists of 15 residues. Trimming pared 3 bases from V and 7 bases from J, leaving 16 bases between. As DNA, the CDR3 is TGCAGTGCTAGGACCCCGGGAGCGACGAATTCACCCCTCCACTTT. Protein: CSARTPGATNSPLHF.

Ten or more counts support this clonotype. The J gene is TRBJ2-1, the V gene TRBV5-1, with TRBD2 identical over 10 bases. The germline CDR1 and CDR2 sequences are SGHRS and YFSETQ. The CDR3 is 19 amino acids. V shed 2 bases and J 0 bases; nucleotides not matched to a gene: 11. The CDR3 coding sequence is TGCGCCAGCAGCTTACCCGAAACCAGACTAGCGGGCTCCTACAATGAGCAGTTCTTC. Protein sequence: CASSLPETRLAGSYNEQFF.

At least ten counts were recorded for this clonotype. The V gene is TRBV5-1, the J gene TRBJ2-4; 15 nucleotides agree with TRBD2. The V segment lost 4 bases and the J segment 0 bases; nucleotides outside the gene matches: 5. The V gene's germline CDR1 is SGHRS and CDR2 YFSETQ. The CDR3 is made up of 18 amino acids. The CDR3 loop is CASSQGLAGGLAKNIQYF. The CDR3 DNA reads as TGCGCCAGCAGCCAGGGACTAGCGGGGGGACTAGCCAAAAACATTCAGTACTTC.

Turning to this clonotype: A much more abundant neighbour one base away suggests this may be a read error. The rearrangement links TRBV5-1 to TRBJ2-2; tentative D call: TRBD1 (5 bases). The CDR3 spans 17 residues. Germline V lookup: CDR1 SGHRS, CDR2 YFSETQ. V was pared by 0 bases and J by 4 bases, with 16 bases between. In DNA, the CDR3 is TGCGCCAGCAGCTTGGATCCGCTAGGGGTTGGCACCGGGGAGCTGTTTTTT. It is translated as CASSLDPLGVGTGELFF.

This clonotype showed up many times. The chain joins TRBV19 to TRBJ1-5, with D uncertain. Germline lookup yields CDR1 LNHDA and CDR2 SQIVND (reference sequence). The CDR3 runs 13 residues. Trimming left V 3 bases short and J 1 base short, with 4 bases between. CDR3 in amino acids: CASSMDSNQPQHF. The CDR3 DNA reads as TGTGCCAGTAGTATGGACAGCAATCAGCCCCAGCATTTT.

The chain employs TRBV3-1 and TRBJ1-5; TRBD1 might be the D (5 bases). V lost 11 bases, J lost 2 bases, and 16 bases lay in between. Germline loops: CDR1 LGHDT, CDR2 YNNKEL (reference sequence). CDR3 length: 14 amino acids. CDR3 DNA sequence: TGTGCCTGCTGCCAACTGGGGGGCAATCAGCCCCAGCATTTT. Residues: CACCQLGGNQPQHF. Looking up the rest from reference TRBV3-1 and TRBJ1-5 gives the full variable domain: DTAVSQTPKYLVTQMGNDKSIKCEQNLGHDTMYWYKQDSKKFLKIMFSYNNKELIINETVPNRFSPKSPDKAHLNLHINSLELGDSAVYFCACCQLGGNQPQHFGDGTRLSIL.

The sample holds many counts of this clonotype. The chain carries TRBV5-1 and TRBJ1-1; D is possibly TRBD1 (5 bases). The CDR3 has 13 amino acids. Looked up from germline, CDR1 is SGHRS and CDR2 is YFSETQ. Between the trimmed V and J ends, which lost 4 bases and 3 bases, there was a span of 10 bases. DNA of the CDR3: TGCGCCAGCAGCCCACCGACAGACACTGAAGCTTTCTTT. Translation: CASSPPTDTEAFF.

Ten or more counts support this clonotype. This chain links TRBV25-1 with TRBJ1-2; 7 bases line up with TRBD1. The J segment lost 8 bases and the V segment lost 1 base, leaving 7 bases of the junction unmatched. Germline assignment: CDR1 MGHDK and CDR2 SYGVNS. The CDR3 length is 14 residues. DNA of the CDR3: TGTGCCAGCAGTGAATCCGACAGGGTCGGGGGCTACACCTTC. Translation: CASSESDRVGGYTF.

This clonotype was observed many times. The V call is TRBV20-1, the J call TRBJ2-5; 8 nucleotides line up with TRBD1. The V segment lost 4 bases and the J segment 7 bases; nucleotides outside the gene matches: 8. Germline assignment: CDR1 DFQATT and CDR2 SNEGSKA (reference sequence). The CDR3 contains 13 residues. The CDR3, as DNA: TGCAGTGCTACTGACAGGGGAAAGGGGACCCAGTACTTC. Translated, it gives CSATDRGKGTQYF.

This clonotype was picked up many times. This chain joins TRBV5-1 and TRBJ2-7; no clear D gene. Per the germline V gene, CDR1 is SGHRS and CDR2 is YFSETQ. V lost 4 bases, J lost 4 bases, and 15 bases lay in between. This CDR3 spans 14 amino acids. DNA for the CDR3: TGCGCCAGCAGCGCTAAGACCGGATCATACGAGCAGTACTTC. Amino acid sequence: CASSAKTGSYEQYF.

This clonotype has ten or more counts. The J gene is TRBJ2-2, the V gene TRBV5-1; D is perhaps TRBD1 (6 bases). Looked up from germline, CDR1 is SGHRS and CDR2 is YFSETQ. V dropped 0 bases and J dropped 1 base, with 7 bases sitting between them. The CDR3 length is 15 residues. In nucleotides, the CDR3 is TGCGCCAGCAGCTTGGCCAGGGGGAACACCGGGGAGCTGTTTTTT. It specifies CASSLARGNTGELFF.

This clonotype has ten or more counts. This chain links TRBV25-1 with TRBJ2-6; a weak D match, TRBD2 (6 bases). CDR1 is MGHDK, CDR2 SYGVNS, per germline. This CDR3 comprises 15 residues. The ends were cut back, 1 base at V and 4 bases at J, with 8 bases in the middle. CDR3 sequence (DNA): TGTGCCAGCAGTGAATGGGGGGAGGGGGCCAACGTCCTGACTTTC. Its translation: CASSEWGEGANVLTF.

This clonotype was detected ten times or more. This CDR3 reads CSVEDPLEDKDAYGYTF. CDR3 coding DNA: TGCAGCGTTGAAGATCCCCTAGAGGACAAGGACGCCTATGGCTACACCTTC. The gene calls are TRBV29-1 and TRBJ1-2, with D possibly being TRBD1 (5 bases). Germline V gene sequence: CDR1 SQVTM, CDR2 ANQGSEA. The CDR3 length is 17 residues. V was cut by 0 bases and J by 4 bases, with 21 bases left in between.

This clonotype came up many times. The chain uses TRBV20-1 and TRBJ2-3, with no clear D. The length of the CDR3 is 12 residues. Germline values: CDR1 DFQATT, CDR2 SNEGSKA (reference sequence). Trimming took 6 bases from V and 4 from J, leaving 11 bases between them. In DNA, the CDR3 is TGCAGTGCAGGGCCCGGTTCAGATACGCAGTATTTT. Its translation is CSAGPGSDTQYF.